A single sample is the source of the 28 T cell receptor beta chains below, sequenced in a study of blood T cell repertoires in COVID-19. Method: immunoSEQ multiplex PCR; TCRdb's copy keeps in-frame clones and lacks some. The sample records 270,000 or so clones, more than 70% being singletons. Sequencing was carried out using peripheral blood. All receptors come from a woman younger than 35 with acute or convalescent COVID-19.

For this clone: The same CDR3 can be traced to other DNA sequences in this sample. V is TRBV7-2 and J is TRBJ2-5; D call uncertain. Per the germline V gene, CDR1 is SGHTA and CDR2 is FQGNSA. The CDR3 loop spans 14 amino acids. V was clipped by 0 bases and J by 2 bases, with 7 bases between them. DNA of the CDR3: TGTGCCAGCAGCTTAGCGGGCCAACAAGAGACCCAGTACTTC. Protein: CASSLAGQQETQYF.

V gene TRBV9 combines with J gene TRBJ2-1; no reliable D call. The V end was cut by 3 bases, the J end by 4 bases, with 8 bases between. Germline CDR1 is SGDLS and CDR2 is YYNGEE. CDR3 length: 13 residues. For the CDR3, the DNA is TGTGCCAGCAGCGCCGGTCGTTACAATGAGCAGTTCTTC. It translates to CASSAGRYNEQFF. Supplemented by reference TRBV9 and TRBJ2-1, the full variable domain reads DSGVTQTPKHLITATGQRVTLRCSPRSGDLSVYWYQQSLDQGLQFLIQYYNGEERAKGNILERFSAQQFPDLHSELNLSSLELGDSALYFCASSAGRYNEQFFGPGTRLTVL.

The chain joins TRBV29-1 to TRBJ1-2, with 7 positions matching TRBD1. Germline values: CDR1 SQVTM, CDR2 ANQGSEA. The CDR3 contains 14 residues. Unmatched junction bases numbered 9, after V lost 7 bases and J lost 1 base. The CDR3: CSAVTGDRNYGYTF. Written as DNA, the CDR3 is TGCAGCGCCGTTACAGGGGACCGTAACTATGGCTACACCTTC.

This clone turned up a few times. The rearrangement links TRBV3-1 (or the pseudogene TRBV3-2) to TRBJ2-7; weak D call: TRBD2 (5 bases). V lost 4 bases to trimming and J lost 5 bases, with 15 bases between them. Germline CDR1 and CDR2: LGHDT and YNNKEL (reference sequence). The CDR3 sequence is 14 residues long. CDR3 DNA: TGTGCCAGCAGCCCATCCTCGGGGAGCGACGAGCAGTACTTC. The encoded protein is CASSPSSGSDEQYF.

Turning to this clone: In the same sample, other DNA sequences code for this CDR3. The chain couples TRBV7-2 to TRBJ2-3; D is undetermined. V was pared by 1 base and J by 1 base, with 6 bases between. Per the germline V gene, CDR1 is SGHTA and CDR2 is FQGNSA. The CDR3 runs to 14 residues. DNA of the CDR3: TGTGCCAGCAGCTTAGTGCAGGGCACAGATACGCAGTATTTT. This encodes CASSLVQGTDTQYF.

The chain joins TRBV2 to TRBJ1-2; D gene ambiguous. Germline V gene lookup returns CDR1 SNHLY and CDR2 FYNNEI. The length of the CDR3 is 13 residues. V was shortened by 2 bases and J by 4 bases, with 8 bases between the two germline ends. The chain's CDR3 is CASSEQQIYGYTF. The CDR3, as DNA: TGTGCCAGCAGTGAACAACAGATCTATGGCTACACCTTC.

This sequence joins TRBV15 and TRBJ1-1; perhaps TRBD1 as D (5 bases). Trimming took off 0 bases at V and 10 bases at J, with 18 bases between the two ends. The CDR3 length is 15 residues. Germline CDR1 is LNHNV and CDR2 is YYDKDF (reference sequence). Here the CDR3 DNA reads TGTGCCACCAGCAGAGACAGGGCAGGTGGTAGTTCAGCTTTCTTT. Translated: CATSRDRAGGSSAFF.

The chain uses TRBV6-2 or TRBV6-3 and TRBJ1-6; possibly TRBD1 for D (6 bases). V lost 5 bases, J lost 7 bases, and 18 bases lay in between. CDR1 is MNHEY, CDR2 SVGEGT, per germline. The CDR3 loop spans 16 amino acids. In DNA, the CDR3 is TGTGCCAGCAGTCGGGGGGCAGTTCCTAGGAATTCACCCCTCCACTTT. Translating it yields CASSRGAVPRNSPLHF.

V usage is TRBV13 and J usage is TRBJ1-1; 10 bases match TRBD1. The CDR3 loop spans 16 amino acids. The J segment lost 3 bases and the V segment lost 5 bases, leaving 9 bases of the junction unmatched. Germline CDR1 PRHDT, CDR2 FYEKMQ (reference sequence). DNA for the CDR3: TGTGCCAGCAGCCCACGGGACAGGGGCTCCTACACTGAAGCTTTCTTT. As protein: CASSPRDRGSYTEAFF.

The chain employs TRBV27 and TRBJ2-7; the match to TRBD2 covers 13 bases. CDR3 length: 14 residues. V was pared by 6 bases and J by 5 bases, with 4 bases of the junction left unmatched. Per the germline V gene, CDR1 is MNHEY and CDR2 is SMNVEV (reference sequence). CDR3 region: CASRGTSGKHEQYF. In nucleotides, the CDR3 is TGTGCCAGCAGGGGGACTAGCGGGAAGCACGAGCAGTACTTC.

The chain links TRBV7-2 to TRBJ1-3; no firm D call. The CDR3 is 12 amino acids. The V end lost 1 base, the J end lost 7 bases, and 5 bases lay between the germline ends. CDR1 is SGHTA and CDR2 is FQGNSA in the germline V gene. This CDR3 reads CASSLGANTIYF. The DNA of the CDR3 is TGTGCCAGCAGCTTAGGCGCGAACACCATATATTTT.

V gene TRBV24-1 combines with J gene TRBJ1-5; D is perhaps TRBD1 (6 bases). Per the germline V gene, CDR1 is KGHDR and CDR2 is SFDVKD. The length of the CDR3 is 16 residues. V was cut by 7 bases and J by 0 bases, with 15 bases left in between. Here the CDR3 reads CATRRGARISNQPQHF. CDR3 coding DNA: TGTGCCACCAGGCGGGGGGCGAGGATTAGCAATCAGCCCCAGCATTTT.

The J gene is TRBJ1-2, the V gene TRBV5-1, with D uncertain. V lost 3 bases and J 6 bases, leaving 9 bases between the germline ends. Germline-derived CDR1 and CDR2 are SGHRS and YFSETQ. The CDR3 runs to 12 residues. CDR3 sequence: CASSSRGDGYTF. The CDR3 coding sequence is TGCGCCAGCAGCTCAAGAGGTGATGGCTACACCTTC.

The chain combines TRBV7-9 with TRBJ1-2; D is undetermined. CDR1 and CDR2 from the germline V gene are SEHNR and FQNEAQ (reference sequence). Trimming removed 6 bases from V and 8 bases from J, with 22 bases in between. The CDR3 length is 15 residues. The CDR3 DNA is TGTGCCAGCAGTTACCAATCCCGGGAAGAGAAAGGCTACACCTTC. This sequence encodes CASSYQSREEKGYTF. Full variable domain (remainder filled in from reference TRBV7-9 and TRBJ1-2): DTGVSQNPRHKITKRGQNVTFRCDPISEHNRLYWYRQTLGQGPEFLTYFQNEAQLEKSRLLSDRFSAERPKGSFSTLEIQRTEQGDSAMYLCASSYQSREEKGYTFGSGTRLTVV.

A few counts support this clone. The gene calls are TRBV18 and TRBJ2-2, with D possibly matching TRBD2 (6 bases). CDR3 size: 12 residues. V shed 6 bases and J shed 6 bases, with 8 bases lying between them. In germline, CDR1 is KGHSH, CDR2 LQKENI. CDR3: CASSPGAGELFF. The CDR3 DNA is TGTGCCAGCTCCCCGGGGGCCGGGGAGCTGTTTTTT.

As DNA, the CDR3 is TGTGCCAGCAGCTCGGCGGACCAAGAGACCCAGTACTTC. Translating gives CASSSADQETQYF. The chain uses TRBV27 and TRBJ2-5, with D hard to call. CDR3 size: 13 residues. Trimming pared 6 bases from V and 0 bases from J, leaving 8 bases between. CDR1 and CDR2 (germline): MNHEY, SMNVEV (reference sequence).

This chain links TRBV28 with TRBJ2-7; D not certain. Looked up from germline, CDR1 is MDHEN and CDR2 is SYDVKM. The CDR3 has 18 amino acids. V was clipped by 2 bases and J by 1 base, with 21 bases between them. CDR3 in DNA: TGTGCCAGCAGTTTAACCGGTAACCTCCAAAGATTTTCCTACGAGCAGTACTTC. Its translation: CASSLTGNLQRFSYEQYF.

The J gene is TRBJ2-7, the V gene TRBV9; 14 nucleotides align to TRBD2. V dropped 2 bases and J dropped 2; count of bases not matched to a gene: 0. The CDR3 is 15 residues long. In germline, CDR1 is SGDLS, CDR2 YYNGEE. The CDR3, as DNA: TGTGCCAGCAGCGTGGGACTAGCGGGGGCCTACGAGCAGTACTTC. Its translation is CASSVGLAGAYEQYF.

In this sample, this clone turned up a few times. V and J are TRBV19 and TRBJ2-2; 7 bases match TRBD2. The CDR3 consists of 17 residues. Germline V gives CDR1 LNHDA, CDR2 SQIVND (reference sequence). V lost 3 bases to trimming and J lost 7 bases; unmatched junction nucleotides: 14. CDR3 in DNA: TGTGCCAGTAGTATTCTGGGGGGAGGGCCAGGAGGCGGGGAGCTGTTTTTT. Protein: CASSILGGGPGGGELFF.

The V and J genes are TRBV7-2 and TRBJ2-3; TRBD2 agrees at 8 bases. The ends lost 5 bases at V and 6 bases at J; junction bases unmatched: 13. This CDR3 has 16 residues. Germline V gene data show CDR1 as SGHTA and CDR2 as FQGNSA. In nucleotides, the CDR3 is TGTGCCAGCAGCCTGAGACTAGCGAGGCAGAGGGATACGCAGTATTTT. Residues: CASSLRLARQRDTQYF.

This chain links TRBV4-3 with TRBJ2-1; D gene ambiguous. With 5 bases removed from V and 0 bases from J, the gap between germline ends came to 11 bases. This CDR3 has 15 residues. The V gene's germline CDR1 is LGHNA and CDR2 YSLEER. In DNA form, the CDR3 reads TGCGCCAGCAGCATCCGACAAACCTCCTACAATGAGCAGTTCTTC. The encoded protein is CASSIRQTSYNEQFF.

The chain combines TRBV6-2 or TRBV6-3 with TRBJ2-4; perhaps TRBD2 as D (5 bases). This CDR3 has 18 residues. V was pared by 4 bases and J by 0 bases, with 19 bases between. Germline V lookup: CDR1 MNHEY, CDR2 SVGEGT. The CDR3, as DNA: TGTGCCAGCAGTTTAAGGACTCATGGAGACCTAGCCAAAAACATTCAGTACTTC. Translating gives CASSLRTHGDLAKNIQYF.

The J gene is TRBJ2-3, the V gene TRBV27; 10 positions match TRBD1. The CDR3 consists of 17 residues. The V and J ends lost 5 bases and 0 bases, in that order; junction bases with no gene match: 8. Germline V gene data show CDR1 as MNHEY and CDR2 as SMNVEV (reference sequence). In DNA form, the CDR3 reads TGTGCCAGCAGTCCCCTTCGACAGGGGGCGAGCACAGATACGCAGTATTTT. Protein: CASSPLRQGASTDTQYF.

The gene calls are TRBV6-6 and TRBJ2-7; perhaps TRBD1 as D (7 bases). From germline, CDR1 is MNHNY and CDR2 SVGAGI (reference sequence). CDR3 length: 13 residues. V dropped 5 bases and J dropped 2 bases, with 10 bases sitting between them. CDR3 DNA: TGTGCCAGCAGTCGCGGGACAGCCTACGAGCAGTACTTC. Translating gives CASSRGTAYEQYF.

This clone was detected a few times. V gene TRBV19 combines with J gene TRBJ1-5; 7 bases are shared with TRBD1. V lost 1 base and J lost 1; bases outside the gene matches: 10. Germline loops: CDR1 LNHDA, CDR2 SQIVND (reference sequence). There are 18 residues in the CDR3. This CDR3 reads CASSIGPGQQPSNQPQHF. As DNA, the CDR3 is TGTGCCAGTAGTATAGGCCCGGGACAGCAACCAAGCAATCAGCCCCAGCATTTT.

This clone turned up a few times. CDR3 sequence: CASSLPGQGDTGELFF. In DNA, the CDR3 is TGTGCCAGCAGCTTACCTGGACAGGGCGACACCGGGGAGCTGTTTTTT. This chain uses TRBV7-9 with TRBJ2-2, with 8 nucleotides matching TRBD1. V lost 2 bases and J lost 3; bases outside the gene matches: 5. The CDR3 is made up of 16 amino acids. Germline CDR1 is SEHNR and CDR2 is FQNEAQ (reference sequence).

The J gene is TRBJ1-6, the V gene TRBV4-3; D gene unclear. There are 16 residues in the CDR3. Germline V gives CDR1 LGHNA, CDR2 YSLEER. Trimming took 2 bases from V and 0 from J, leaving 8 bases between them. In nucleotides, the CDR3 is TGCGCCAGCAGCCAACACCTTAGCTCCTATAATTCACCCCTCCACTTT. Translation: CASSQHLSSYNSPLHF.

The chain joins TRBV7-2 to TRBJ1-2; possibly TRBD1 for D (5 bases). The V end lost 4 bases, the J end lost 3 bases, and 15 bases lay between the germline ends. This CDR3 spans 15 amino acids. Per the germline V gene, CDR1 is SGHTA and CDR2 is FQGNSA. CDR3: CASSSDNSGYYGYTF. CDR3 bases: TGTGCCAGCAGCTCGGACAATTCAGGGTACTATGGCTACACCTTC. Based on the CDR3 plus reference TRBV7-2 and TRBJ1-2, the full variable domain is GAGVSQSPSNKVTEKGKDVELRCDPISGHTALYWYRQSLGQGLEFLIYFQGNSAPDKSGLPSDRFSAERTGGSVSTLTIQRTQQEDSAVYLCASSSDNSGYYGYTFGSGTRLTVV.